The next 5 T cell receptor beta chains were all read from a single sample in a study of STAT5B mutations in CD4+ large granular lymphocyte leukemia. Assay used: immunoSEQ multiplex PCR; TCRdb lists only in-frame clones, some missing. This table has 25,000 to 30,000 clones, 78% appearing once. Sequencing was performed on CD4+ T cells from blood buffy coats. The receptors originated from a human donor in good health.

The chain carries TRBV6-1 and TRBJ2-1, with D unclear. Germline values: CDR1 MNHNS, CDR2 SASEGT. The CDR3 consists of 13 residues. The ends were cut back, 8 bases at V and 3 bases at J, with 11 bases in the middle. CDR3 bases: TGTGCCAGCTCGAGGATCAGCTACAATGAGCAGTTCTTC. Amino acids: CASSRISYNEQFF.

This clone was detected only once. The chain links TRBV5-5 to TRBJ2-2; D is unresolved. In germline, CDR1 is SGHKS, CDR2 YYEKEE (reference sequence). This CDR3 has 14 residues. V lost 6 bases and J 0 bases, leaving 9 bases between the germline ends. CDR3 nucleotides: TGTGCCAGCAACCGGCAGGCGAACACCGGGGAGCTGTTTTTT. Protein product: CASNRQANTGELFF.

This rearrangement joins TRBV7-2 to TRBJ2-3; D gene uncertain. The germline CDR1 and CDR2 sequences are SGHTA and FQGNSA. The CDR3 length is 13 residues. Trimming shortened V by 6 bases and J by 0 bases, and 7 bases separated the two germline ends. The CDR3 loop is CASSYASTDTQYF. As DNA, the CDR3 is TGTGCCAGCAGTTACGCTAGCACAGATACGCAGTATTTT.

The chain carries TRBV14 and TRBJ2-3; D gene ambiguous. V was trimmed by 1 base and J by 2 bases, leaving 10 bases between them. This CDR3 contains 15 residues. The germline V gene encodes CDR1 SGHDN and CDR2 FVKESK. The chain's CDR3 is CASSQAFGYTDTQYF. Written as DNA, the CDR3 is TGTGCCAGCAGCCAAGCGTTTGGGTACACAGATACGCAGTATTTT.

The CDR3 DNA reads as TGTGCCTGGAGTCGGGGGCCGGGTGAAAAACTGTTTTTT. Amino acid sequence: CAWSRGPGEKLFF. The chain recombines TRBV30 with TRBJ1-4, with D possibly being TRBD1 (6 bases). The germline V gene encodes CDR1 GTSNPN and CDR2 SVGIG (reference sequence). V was shortened by 2 bases and J by 7 bases, with 11 bases between the two germline ends. The CDR3 consists of 13 residues.